This T cell receptor (beta chain) stems from a study of blood T cell repertoires in COVID-19. Study context: The origin of the acute and convalescent COVID-19 samples was the United States, Italy and Spain. T cells, B-cell-depleted T cells, or PBMCs provided the cDNA or gDNA that served as material.

Germline V gene lookup returns CDR1 SEHNR and CDR2 FQNEAQ (reference sequence). V dropped 1 base and J dropped 6 bases, with 16 bases sitting between them. CDR3 size: 15 residues. In the authors' workflow: Quantification of nucleated cells was approximated via reference gene primer amplification. Assay: immunoSEQ multiplex PCR; the TCRdb copy retains only in-frame clones and omits some. V and J calls and clone size are those listed in that table; D and trimming were worked out from the DNA. The repertoire includes over 250,000 clones, over 75% of them detected once, and 0.8% sits in the top ten. This TCR derives from a woman younger than 45 with acute or convalescent COVID-19. V is TRBV7-9 and J is TRBJ2-7; tentative D call: TRBD1 (5 bases). Specimen: peripheral blood. The CDR3 coding sequence is TGTGCCAGCAGCTTAGTTCCGTCAGGGATCGGCGAGCAGTACTTC. Its translation: CASSLVPSGIGEQYF. Complete variable domain (other parts from reference TRBV7-9 and TRBJ2-7): DTGVSQNPRHKITKRGQNVTFRCDPISEHNRLYWYRQTLGQGPEFLTYFQNEAQLEKSRLLSDRFSAERPKGSFSTLEIQRTEQGDSAMYLCASSLVPSGIGEQYFGPGTRLTVT.